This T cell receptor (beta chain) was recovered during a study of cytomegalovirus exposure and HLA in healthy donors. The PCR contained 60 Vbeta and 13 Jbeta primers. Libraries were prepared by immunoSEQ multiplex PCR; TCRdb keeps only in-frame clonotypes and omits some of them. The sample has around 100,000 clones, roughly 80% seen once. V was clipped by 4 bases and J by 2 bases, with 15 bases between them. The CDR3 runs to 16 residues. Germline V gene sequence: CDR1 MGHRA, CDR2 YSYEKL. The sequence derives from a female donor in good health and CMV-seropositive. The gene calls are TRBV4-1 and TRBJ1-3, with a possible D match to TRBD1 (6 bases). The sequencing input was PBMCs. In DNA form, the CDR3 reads TGCGCCAGCAGCCTAAATGGACAGCTCGCTGGAAACACCATATATTTT. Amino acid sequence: CASSLNGQLAGNTIYF.